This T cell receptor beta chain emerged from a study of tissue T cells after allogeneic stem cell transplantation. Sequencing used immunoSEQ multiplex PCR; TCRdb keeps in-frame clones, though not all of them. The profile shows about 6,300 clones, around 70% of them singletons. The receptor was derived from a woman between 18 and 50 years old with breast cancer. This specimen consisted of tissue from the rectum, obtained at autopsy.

The CDR3 is CATRGRMNTGELFF. The CDR3 DNA reads TGTGCCACCAGGGGACGGATGAACACCGGGGAGCTGTTTTTT. The genes are TRBV24-1 and TRBJ2-2; D assignment may be TRBD1 or TRBD2 (5 bases each). V dropped 7 bases and J dropped 1 base, with 9 bases sitting between them. This CDR3 contains 14 residues. In germline, CDR1 is KGHDR, CDR2 SFDVKD.